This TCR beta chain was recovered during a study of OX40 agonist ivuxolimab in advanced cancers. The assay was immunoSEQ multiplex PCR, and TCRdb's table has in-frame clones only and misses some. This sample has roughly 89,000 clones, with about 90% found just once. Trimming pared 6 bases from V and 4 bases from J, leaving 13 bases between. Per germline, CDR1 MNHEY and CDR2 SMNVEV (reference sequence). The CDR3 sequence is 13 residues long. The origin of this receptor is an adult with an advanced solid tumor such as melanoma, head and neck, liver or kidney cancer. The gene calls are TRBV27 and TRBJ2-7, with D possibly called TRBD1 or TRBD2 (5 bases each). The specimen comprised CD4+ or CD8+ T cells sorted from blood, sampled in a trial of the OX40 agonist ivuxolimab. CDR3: CASSLGAGYEQYF. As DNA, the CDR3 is TGTGCCAGCAGCCTAGGGGCGGGTTACGAGCAGTACTTC.